This TCR beta chain was found in a study of T-cell memory formation after mild COVID-19. Findings and limits, study-wide: Contracting clones localized mainly to CM and EM when CD4+ and mainly to EMRA when CD8+.

After 5'RACE with constant-segment primers, TCR alpha and TCR beta cDNA libraries carrying sample barcodes and UMIs were obtained. In TCRdb, the 5' RACE reads were re-called with MiXCR into one record per CDR3 protein. The sample lists 180,000 or so distinct CDR3 sequences, roughly 10% occurring once. Germline assignment: CDR1 SGHNT and CDR2 YYREEE (reference sequence). V lost 5 bases to trimming and J lost 3 bases; unmatched junction nucleotides: 7. The CDR3 contains 14 residues. This clonotype turned up a few times. The antigen remains unidentified. The sequence came from a man between 18 and 29 years old who had mild COVID-19 (a few samples of this study predate the infection). Cell type and time point are not known. Sequencing was done on a sample of PBMCs or a T cell subset sorted from them (not recorded which). The chain is built from TRBV5-4 and TRBJ1-2; TRBD1 agrees at 7 bases. CDR3 sequence (DNA): TGTGCCAGCAGTTCCGGGACAGATCACTATGGCTACACCTTC. It codes for CASSSGTDHYGYTF.